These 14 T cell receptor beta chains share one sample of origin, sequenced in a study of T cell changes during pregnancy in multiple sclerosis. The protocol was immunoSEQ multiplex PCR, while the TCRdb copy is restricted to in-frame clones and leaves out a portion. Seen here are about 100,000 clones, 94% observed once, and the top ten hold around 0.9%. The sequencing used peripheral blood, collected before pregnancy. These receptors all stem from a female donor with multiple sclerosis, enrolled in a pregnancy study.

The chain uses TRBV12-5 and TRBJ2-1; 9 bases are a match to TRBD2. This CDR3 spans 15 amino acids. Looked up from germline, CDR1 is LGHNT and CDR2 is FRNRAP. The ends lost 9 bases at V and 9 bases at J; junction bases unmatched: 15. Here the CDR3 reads CASLRGGRAWGEQFF. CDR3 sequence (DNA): TGTGCTAGCCTTAGGGGCGGGAGGGCCTGGGGTGAGCAGTTCTTC.

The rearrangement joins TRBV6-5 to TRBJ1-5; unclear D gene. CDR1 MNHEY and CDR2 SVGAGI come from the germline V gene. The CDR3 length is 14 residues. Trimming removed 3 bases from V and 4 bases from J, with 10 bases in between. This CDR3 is CASSYSGGNQPQHF. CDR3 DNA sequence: TGTGCCAGCAGTTATTCGGGCGGGAATCAGCCCCAGCATTTT.

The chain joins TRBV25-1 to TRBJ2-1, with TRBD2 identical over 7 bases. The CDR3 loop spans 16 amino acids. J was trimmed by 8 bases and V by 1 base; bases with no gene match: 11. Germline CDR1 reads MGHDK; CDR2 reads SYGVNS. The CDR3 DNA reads TGTGCCAGCAGTGAATGGGCGGGAGAGATAACGGATGAGCAGTTCTTC. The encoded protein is CASSEWAGEITDEQFF.

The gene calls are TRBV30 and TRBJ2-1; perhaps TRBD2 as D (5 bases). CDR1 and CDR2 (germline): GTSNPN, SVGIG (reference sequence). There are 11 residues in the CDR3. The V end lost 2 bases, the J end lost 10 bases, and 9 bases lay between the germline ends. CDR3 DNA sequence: TGTGCCTGGAGTCTAGGGAGCGAGCAGTTCTTC. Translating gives CAWSLGSEQFF.

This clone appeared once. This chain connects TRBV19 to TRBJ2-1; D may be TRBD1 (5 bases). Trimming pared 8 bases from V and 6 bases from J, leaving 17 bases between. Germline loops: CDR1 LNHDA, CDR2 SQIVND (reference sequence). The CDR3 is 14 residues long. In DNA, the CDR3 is TGTGCCAGTTCCGTATGGTCCACAGGCAATGAGCAGTTCTTC. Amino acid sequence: CASSVWSTGNEQFF.

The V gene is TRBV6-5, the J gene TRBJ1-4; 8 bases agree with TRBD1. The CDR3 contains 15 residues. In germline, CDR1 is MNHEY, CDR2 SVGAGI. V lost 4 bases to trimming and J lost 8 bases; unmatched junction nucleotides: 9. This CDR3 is CASSFLPGGAEKLFF. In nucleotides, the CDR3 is TGTGCCAGCAGTTTCCTACCAGGGGGCGCGGAAAAACTGTTTTTT.

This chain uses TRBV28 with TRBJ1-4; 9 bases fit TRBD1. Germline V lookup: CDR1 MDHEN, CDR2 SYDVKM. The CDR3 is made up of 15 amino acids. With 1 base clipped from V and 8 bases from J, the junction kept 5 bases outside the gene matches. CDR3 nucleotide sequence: TGTGCCAGCAGTTTATACGGGACAGGGACCGAAAAACTGTTTTTT. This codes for CASSLYGTGTEKLFF.

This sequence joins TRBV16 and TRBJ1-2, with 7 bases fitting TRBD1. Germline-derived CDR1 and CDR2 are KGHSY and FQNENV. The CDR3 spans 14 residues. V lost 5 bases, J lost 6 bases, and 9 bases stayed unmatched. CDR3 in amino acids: CASSLRQGPDGYTF. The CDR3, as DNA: TGTGCCAGCAGCTTACGACAGGGCCCTGATGGCTACACCTTC.

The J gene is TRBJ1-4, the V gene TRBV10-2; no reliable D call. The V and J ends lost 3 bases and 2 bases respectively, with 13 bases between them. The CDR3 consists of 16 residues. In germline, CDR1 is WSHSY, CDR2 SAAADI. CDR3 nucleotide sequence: TGCGCCAGCAGTGACGGCATACTAGCTACTAATGAAAAACTGTTTTTT. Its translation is CASSDGILATNEKLFF.

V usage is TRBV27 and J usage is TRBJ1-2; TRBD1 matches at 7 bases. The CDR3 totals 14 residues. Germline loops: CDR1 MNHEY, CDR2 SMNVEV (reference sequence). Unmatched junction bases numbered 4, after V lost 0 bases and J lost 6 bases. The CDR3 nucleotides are TGTGCCAGCAGTTTATCTACCGGGACAGATGGCTACACCTTC. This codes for CASSLSTGTDGYTF.

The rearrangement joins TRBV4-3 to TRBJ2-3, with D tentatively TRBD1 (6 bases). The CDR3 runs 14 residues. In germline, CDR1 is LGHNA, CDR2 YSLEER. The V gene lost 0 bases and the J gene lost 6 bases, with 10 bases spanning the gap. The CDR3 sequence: CASSQEEQGDTQYF. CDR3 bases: TGCGCCAGCAGCCAAGAGGAACAGGGTGATACGCAGTATTTT.

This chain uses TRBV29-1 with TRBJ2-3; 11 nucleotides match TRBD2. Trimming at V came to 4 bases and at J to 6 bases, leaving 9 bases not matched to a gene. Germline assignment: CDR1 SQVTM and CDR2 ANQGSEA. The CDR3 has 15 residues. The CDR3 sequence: CSVVHLAGGFDTQYF. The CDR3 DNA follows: TGCAGCGTTGTCCACCTAGCGGGAGGTTTTGATACGCAGTATTTT.

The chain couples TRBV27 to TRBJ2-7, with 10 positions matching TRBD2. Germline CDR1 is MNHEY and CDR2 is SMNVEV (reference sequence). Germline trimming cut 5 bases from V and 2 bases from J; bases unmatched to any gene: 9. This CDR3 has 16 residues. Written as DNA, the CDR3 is TGTGCCAGCAGTACCGCCCAGCGGGAGGGCCCCTACGAGCAGTACTTC. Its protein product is CASSTAQREGPYEQYF.

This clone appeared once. The CDR3 here is CASSEPASGSYYEQYF. Here the CDR3 DNA reads TGTGCCAGCAGTGAACCGGCTAGCGGGAGTTACTACGAGCAGTACTTC. The V and J genes are TRBV6-1 and TRBJ2-7; TRBD2 agrees at 10 bases. Germline trimming cut 2 bases from V and 3 bases from J; bases unmatched to any gene: 7. The germline gives CDR1 MNHNS, CDR2 SASEGT. The CDR3 runs to 16 residues.